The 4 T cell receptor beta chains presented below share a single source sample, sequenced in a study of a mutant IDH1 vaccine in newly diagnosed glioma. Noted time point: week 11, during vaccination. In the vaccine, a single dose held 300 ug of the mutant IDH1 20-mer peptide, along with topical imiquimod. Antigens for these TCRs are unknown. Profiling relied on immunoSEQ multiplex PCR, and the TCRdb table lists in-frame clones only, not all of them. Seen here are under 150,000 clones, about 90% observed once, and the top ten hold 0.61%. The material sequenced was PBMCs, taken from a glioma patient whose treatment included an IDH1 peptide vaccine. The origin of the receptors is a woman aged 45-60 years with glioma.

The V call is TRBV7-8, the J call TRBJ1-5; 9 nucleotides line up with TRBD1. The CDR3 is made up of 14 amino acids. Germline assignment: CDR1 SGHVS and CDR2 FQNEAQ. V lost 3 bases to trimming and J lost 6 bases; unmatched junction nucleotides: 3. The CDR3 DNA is TGTGCCAGCAGCTTCGACAGGGGGGTTCAGCCCCAGCATTTT. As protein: CASSFDRGVQPQHF.

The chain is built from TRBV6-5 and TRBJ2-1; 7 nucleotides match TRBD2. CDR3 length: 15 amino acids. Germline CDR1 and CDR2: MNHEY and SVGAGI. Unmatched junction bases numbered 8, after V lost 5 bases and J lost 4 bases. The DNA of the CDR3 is TGTGCCAGCAGTCCCGGGTCTAGCGGTTACAATGAGCAGTTCTTC. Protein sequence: CASSPGSSGYNEQFF.

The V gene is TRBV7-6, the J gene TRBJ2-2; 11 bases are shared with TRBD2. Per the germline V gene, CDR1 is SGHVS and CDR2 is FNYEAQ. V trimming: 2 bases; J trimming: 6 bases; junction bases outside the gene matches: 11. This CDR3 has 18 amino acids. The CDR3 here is CASSLRTSGRLSAGELFF. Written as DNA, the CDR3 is TGTGCCAGCAGCTTACGGACTAGCGGGCGCCTGAGCGCCGGGGAGCTGTTTTTT.

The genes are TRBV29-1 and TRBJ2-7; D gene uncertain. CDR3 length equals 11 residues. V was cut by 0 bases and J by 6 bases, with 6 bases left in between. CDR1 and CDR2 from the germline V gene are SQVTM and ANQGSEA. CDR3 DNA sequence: TGCAGCGTTGAAGATCCCGGCGAGCAGTACTTC. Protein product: CSVEDPGEQYF.